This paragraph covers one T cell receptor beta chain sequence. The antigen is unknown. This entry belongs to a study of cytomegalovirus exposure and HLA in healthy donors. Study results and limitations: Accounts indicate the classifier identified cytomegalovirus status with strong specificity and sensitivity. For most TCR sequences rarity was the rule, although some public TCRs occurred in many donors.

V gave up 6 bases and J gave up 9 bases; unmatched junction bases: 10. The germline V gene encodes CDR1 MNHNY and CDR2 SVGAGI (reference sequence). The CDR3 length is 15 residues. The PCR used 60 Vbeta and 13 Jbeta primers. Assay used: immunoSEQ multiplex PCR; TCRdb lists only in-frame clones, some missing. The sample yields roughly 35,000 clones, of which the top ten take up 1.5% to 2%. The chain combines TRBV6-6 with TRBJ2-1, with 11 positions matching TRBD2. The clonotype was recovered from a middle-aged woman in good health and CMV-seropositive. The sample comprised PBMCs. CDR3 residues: CASSLPLAGGTEQFF. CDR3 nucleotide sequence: TGTGCCAGCAGCCTCCCCCTAGCGGGGGGCACTGAGCAGTTCTTC.